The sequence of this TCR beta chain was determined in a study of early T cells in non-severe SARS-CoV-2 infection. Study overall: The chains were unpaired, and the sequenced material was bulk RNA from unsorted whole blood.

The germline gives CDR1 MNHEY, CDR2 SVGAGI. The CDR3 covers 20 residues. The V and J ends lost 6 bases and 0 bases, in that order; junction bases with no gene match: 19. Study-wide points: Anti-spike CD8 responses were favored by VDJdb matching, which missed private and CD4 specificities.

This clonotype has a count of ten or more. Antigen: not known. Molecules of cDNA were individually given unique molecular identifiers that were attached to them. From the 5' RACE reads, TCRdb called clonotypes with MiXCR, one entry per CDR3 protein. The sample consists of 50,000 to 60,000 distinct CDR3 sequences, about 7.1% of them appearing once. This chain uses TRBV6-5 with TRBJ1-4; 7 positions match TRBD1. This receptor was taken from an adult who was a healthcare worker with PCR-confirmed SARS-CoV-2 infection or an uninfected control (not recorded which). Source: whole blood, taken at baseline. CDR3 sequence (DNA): TGTGCCAGCAGCTACAGAGCGCCGGGAGGCAGGGGGACAACTAATGAAAAACTGTTTTTT. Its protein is CASSYRAPGGRGTTNEKLFF.